The rows below give T cell receptor beta chains drawn from one sample of a study of blood T cell repertoires in COVID-19. TCRdb's table, derived via immunoSEQ multiplex PCR, lists solely in-frame clones and lacks some. The profile shows 150,000 to 200,000 clones, around four fifths of them singletons. Sequencing used peripheral blood. The receptors stem from a woman at least 80 years old with active or convalescent COVID-19. The CDR3 runs from the conserved cysteine through the conserved F or W. D genes are given only for firm matches. Only part of the rows carry a size: once, few, many, or a class if the clone is expanded.

J	V	size	D	DNA	CDR3
TRBJ2-5	TRBV7-2	.	TRBD1	TGTGCCAGCAGCCCCCACCTCACAGGGGCGGGAGAGACCCAGTACTTC	CASSPHLTGAGETQYF
TRBJ2-2	TRBV4-2	.	TRBD2	TGTGCCAGCAGCCTAGCGGGGGGGAACACCGGGGAGCTGTTTTTT	CASSLAGGNTGELFF
TRBJ1-5	TRBV4-2	.	.	TGTGCCAGCAGCCAAACGGGGACACCGAATCAGCCCCAGCATTTT	CASSQTGTPNQPQHF
TRBJ2-2	TRBV10-3	.	TRBD1	TGTGCCATCAGCGATGACAGGGGGCGCGGGGGGGAGCTGTTTTTT	CAISDDRGRGGELFF
TRBJ1-4	TRBV6-5	.	.	TGTGCCAGCAGTTACTGGGGCCATGAAAAACTGTTTTTT	CASSYWGHEKLFF
TRBJ2-7	TRBV29-1	.	.	TGCAGCGTGGGATCCGGGGGTCGGGAGCAGTACTTC	CSVGSGGREQYF
TRBJ2-3	TRBV5-1	.	TRBD1	TGCGCCAGCACAATCGGGCAGGGGGCATCAGATACGCAGTATTTT	CASTIGQGASDTQYF
TRBJ1-5	TRBV2	few	.	TGTGCCAGCAGTGAAGCCGGGGTACCTCAGCCCCAGCATTTT	CASSEAGVPQPQHF
TRBJ1-2	TRBV6-1	once	.	TGTGCCAGCAGTGAAGAAGTAAATAGAGGCTACACCTTC	CASSEEVNRGYTF
TRBJ2-3	TRBV5-4	.	TRBD2	TGTGCCAGCAGCTCCACTAGCGGGGGGGCCACGCCGCAGTATTTT	CASSSTSGGATPQYF
TRBJ2-7	TRBV27	.	.	TGTGCCAGCAGTTTGGCCCCGGACAATTCCTACGAGCAGTACTTC	CASSLAPDNSYEQYF
TRBJ2-3	TRBV9	.	.	TGTGCCAGCAGCGTAGACCTAGTAAGATCGGATACGCAGTATTTT	CASSVDLVRSDTQYF
TRBJ2-5	TRBV30	.	TRBD1	TGTGCCTGGAGTTCAGGGGACAGGAAAGAGACCCAGTACTTC	CAWSSGDRKETQYF
TRBJ1-2	TRBV7-6	.	.	TGTCCGAGTGGGCGCTATGGCTACACCTTC	CPSGRYGYTF
TRBJ2-5	TRBV3-1/TRBV3-2	.	.	TGTGCCAGCAGCCGCCGGGACTTGGGACAAGAGACCCAGTACTTC	CASSRRDLGQETQYF
TRBJ1-3	TRBV30	.	.	TGTGCCTGGAGGGCTCATCAGAAAAGAAACACCATATATTTT	CAWRAHQKRNTIYF
TRBJ2-1	TRBV2	.	.	TGTGCCAGGGGGAGGGGACAAAACAATGAGCAGTTCTTC	CARGRGQNNEQFF